This T cell receptor (beta chain) was profiled in a study of shared clonotypes between healthy human individuals. In the study overall: Contributing individuals were two females and three males aged 18 to 49.

About this clone itself: Its target is not known.

Study results and limitations: Limitation of the genetic and exposure-history diversity represented came from the few donors.

Each subset's genomic DNA was shared equally among a number of immunoSEQ plates. Method: immunoSEQ multiplex PCR; TCRdb's copy keeps in-frame clones and lacks some. Seen here are 1.4 million or so clones, about 98.5% observed once, and the top ten hold approximately 0.38%. The CDR3 has 15 amino acids. Trimming cost V 3 bases and J 0 bases, with 12 bases left between them. Germline V gives CDR1 MNHNS, CDR2 SASEGT. The investigators split CD4+ cells into a CD45RA+ naive subset and a CD45RA-negative memory subset. The rearrangement uses TRBV6-1 and TRBJ2-7; D is ambiguous. Sample: naive CD4+ T cells sorted from blood. Specified subset: CD45RA+ positively selected. This sequence was found in a man aged 25-45 years in good health. The CDR3 reads CASSDGASSSYEQYF. In nucleotides, the CDR3 is TGTGCCAGCAGTGATGGCGCTTCAAGCTCCTACGAGCAGTACTTC.